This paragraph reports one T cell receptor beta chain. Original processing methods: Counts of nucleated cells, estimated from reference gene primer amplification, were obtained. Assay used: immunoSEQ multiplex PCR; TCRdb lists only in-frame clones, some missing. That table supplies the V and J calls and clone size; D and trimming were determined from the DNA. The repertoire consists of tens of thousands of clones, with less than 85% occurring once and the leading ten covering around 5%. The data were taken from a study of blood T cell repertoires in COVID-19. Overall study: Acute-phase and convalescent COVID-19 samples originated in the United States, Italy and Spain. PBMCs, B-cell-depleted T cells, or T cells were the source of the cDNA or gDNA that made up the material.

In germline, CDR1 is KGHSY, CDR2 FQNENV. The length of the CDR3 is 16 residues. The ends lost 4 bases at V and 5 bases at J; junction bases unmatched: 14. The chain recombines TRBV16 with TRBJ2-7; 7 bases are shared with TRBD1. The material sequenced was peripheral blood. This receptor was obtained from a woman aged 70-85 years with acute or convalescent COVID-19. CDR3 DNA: TGTGCCAGCAGCCGCACCACCATTTCGACAGGGCACGAGCAGTACTTC. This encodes CASSRTTISTGHEQYF. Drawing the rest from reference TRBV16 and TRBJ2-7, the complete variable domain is GEEVAQTPKHLVRGEGQKAKLYCAPIKGHSYVFWYQQVLKNEFKFLISFQNENVFDETGMPKERFSAKCLPNSPCSLEIQATKLEDSAVYFCASSRTTISTGHEQYFGPGTRLTVT.